The 26 T cell receptor beta chains reported below all come from one sample, sequenced in a study of blood T cells in healthy people across ages. Primers used in a second PCR of about 7 to 12 cycles were a sample-barcoded 5' primer and a J-beta primer mix. MiXCR, run by TCRdb on the 5' RACE reads, gives a single entry per CDR3 protein. The sample lists approximately 1.5 million distinct CDR3 sequences, 30% to 35% occurring once. Input material: blood. The receptor source for this set is a woman younger than 45 in good health.

This chain joins TRBV5-5 and TRBJ1-4; D is unclear. Germline CDR1 SGHKS, CDR2 YYEKEE (reference sequence). There are 13 residues in the CDR3. V was shortened by 0 bases and J by 8 bases, with 8 bases between the two germline ends. The CDR3 loop is CASSLDPLEKLFF. The CDR3 DNA reads TGTGCCAGCAGCTTGGATCCGTTAGAAAAACTGTTTTTT.

This clonotype came up a few times. The chain joins TRBV5-6 to TRBJ2-3; TRBD1 matches at 9 bases. CDR1 is SGHDT and CDR2 is YYEEEE in the germline V gene. The V and J ends lost 0 bases and 3 bases, in that order; junction bases with no gene match: 8. This CDR3 contains 17 residues. In nucleotides, the CDR3 is TGTGCCAGCAGCTTGGATAGGGACAGGGTCGTGACAGATACGCAGTATTTT. This encodes CASSLDRDRVVTDTQYF.

V is TRBV27 and J is TRBJ1-6; TRBD1 matches at 9 bases. The CDR3 is made up of 16 amino acids. Looked up from germline, CDR1 is MNHEY and CDR2 is SMNVEV (reference sequence). V trimming: 4 bases; J trimming: 7 bases; junction bases outside the gene matches: 8. In DNA, the CDR3 is TGTGCCAGCAGTTACCGGGTGGGACAGGGCAATTCACCCCTCCACTTT. Translated: CASSYRVGQGNSPLHF.

The sample holds a few counts of this clonotype. The chain uses TRBV4-1 and TRBJ2-3; D not certain. From germline, CDR1 is MGHRA and CDR2 YSYEKL. V was cut by 8 bases and J by 0 bases, with 18 bases left in between. The CDR3 totals 16 residues. This chain's CDR3 is CASRRYLVASTDTQYF. Here the CDR3 DNA reads TGCGCCAGCCGAAGGTATTTGGTAGCTAGCACAGATACGCAGTATTTT.

This sequence joins TRBV20-1 and TRBJ1-1; D gene unclear. Germline V CDR1 and CDR2: DFQATT, SNEGSKA (reference sequence). The CDR3 length is 14 residues. Trimming shortened V by 0 bases and J by 3 bases, and 11 bases separated the two germline ends. The CDR3 DNA is TGCAGTGCTAGAGATCTGGCAAAGGACACTGAAGCTTTCTTT. Its translation: CSARDLAKDTEAFF.

The V call is TRBV30, the J call TRBJ1-1, with a weak D call TRBD1 (5 bases). The CDR3 covers 15 residues. Germline V CDR1 and CDR2: GTSNPN, SVGIG (reference sequence). Trimming stripped 4 bases from V and 4 bases from J, with 19 bases between. The CDR3 DNA reads TGTGCCTGGACGGACATCCCCGGGGTGAGCACTGAAGCTTTCTTT. The encoded protein is CAWTDIPGVSTEAFF.

V and J are TRBV6-1 and TRBJ1-5; D not resolved. This CDR3 has 13 amino acids. The V end lost 3 bases, the J end lost 2 bases, and 5 bases lay between the germline ends. Germline CDR1 is MNHNS and CDR2 is SASEGT. This chain's CDR3 is CASSDSGNQPQHF. For the CDR3, the DNA is TGTGCCAGCAGTGATTCCGGCAATCAGCCCCAGCATTTT.

V usage is TRBV28 and J usage is TRBJ2-7, with D unclear. The germline V gene encodes CDR1 MDHEN and CDR2 SYDVKM. The CDR3 has 14 residues. V lost 5 bases and J lost 2, with 13 bases in between. The CDR3 bases are TGTGCCAGCAGTCCAGAAGGACGAGCCTACGAGCAGTACTTC. It is translated as CASSPEGRAYEQYF.

This chain connects TRBV5-1 to TRBJ2-3; the D call may be TRBD1 or TRBD2 (6 bases each). The V end was cut by 0 bases, the J end by 7 bases, with 18 bases between. This CDR3 is built from 16 residues. The V gene's germline CDR1 is SGHRS and CDR2 YFSETQ. The CDR3 region has the DNA TGCGCCAGCAGCTTGGCCAGTGGTACAGGGAGGAATACGCAGTATTTT. It is translated as CASSLASGTGRNTQYF. Looking up the rest from reference TRBV5-1 and TRBJ2-3 gives the full variable domain: KAGVTQTPRYLIKTRGQQVTLSCSPISGHRSVSWYQQTPGQGLQFLFEYFSETQRNKGNFPGRFSGRQFSNSRSEMNVSTLELGDSALYLCASSLASGTGRNTQYFGPGTRLTVL.

This clonotype has only a few counts. One junction end does not reproduce the germline sequence, and a read error may be involved. V and J are TRBV3-1 and TRBJ2-5; 11 nucleotides align to TRBD2. The CDR3 runs 18 residues. Germline loops: CDR1 LGHDT, CDR2 YNNKEL (reference sequence). DNA of the CDR3: TGTACCAGCAGCCAAAGCCTAGCGGGGGGATCCTACCAAGAGACCCAGTACTTC. Its protein product is CTSSQSLAGGSYQETQYF.

This CDR3 reads CSASRGAEAFF. The CDR3 DNA sequence: TGCAGTGCTAGTCGAGGAGCTGAAGCTTTCTTT. The J gene is TRBJ1-1, the V gene TRBV20-1; D is uncertain. CDR1 DFQATT and CDR2 SNEGSKA come from the germline V gene (reference sequence). The V end was cut by 3 bases, the J end by 6 bases, with 8 bases between. The CDR3 has 11 amino acids.

The genes are TRBV27 and TRBJ2-3, with 9 bases lining up with TRBD2. Germline CDR1 is MNHEY and CDR2 is SMNVEV (reference sequence). The CDR3 consists of 16 residues. The V gene end was trimmed by 3 bases and the J gene end by 3 bases; junction bases not matched to a gene: 7. Written as DNA, the CDR3 is TGTGCCAGCAGTTTCCTAGCGGGGATGAGGACAGATACGCAGTATTTT. Encoded protein: CASSFLAGMRTDTQYF.

This clonotype occurred a few times. The rearrangement uses TRBV27 and TRBJ2-1, with 13 bases identical to TRBD2. The J segment lost 7 bases and the V segment lost 2 bases, leaving 5 bases of the junction unmatched. The CDR3 loop spans 16 amino acids. The germline V gene encodes CDR1 MNHEY and CDR2 SMNVEV (reference sequence). CDR3 in DNA: TGTGCCAGCAGTTTAACTAGCGGGGGGGCGAGTAATGAGCAGTTCTTC. As protein: CASSLTSGGASNEQFF.

This clonotype was picked up a small number of times. The rearrangement joins TRBV6-1 to TRBJ2-4, with D possibly being TRBD1 or TRBD2 (6 bases each). Germline CDR1 and CDR2: MNHNS and SASEGT. V lost 10 bases, J lost 3 bases, and 16 bases lay in between. CDR3 size: 14 residues. The CDR3 DNA sequence: TGTGCCACCTCTTTGGGGGGCGTCAAAAACATTCAGTACTTC. Its translation is CATSLGGVKNIQYF.

The chain has TRBV20-1 and TRBJ1-1; no reliable D call. The germline CDR1 and CDR2 sequences are DFQATT and SNEGSKA (reference sequence). The CDR3 is made up of 13 amino acids. Trimming stripped 0 bases from V and 8 bases from J, with 13 bases between. As DNA, the CDR3 is TGCAGTGCTAGAGAACACTCTCTTCTAGAAGCTTTCTTT. It is translated as CSAREHSLLEAFF.

At least ten counts were recorded for this clonotype. The rearrangement joins TRBV10-3 to TRBJ2-7; unclear D gene. Per the germline V gene, CDR1 is ENHRY and CDR2 is SYGVKD. V was trimmed by 7 bases and J by 2 bases, leaving 15 bases between them. The length of the CDR3 is 14 residues. The CDR3 sequence is CAIITSPSTYEQYF. DNA for the CDR3: TGTGCCATCATTACTTCTCCATCAACCTACGAGCAGTACTTC.

This sequence joins TRBV29-1 and TRBJ1-1, with a weak D call TRBD1 (5 bases). Germline CDR1 is SQVTM and CDR2 is ANQGSEA. This CDR3 region has 10 residues. V gave up 7 bases and J gave up 6 bases, with 9 bases separating them. This CDR3 is CSALGPEAFF. CDR3 nucleotide sequence: TGCAGCGCTCTGGGGCCTGAAGCTTTCTTT.

This clonotype occurred many times. V is TRBV9 and J is TRBJ2-1; weak D call: TRBD2 (5 bases). The CDR3 consists of 14 residues. Between the trimmed V and J ends, which lost 4 bases and 0 bases, there was a span of 8 bases. The germline V gene encodes CDR1 SGDLS and CDR2 YYNGEE. The CDR3 DNA is TGTGCCAGCAGCCCGAGGGACTCCTACAATGAGCAGTTCTTC. As protein: CASSPRDSYNEQFF. The variable domain in full, with the rest retrieved from reference TRBV9 and TRBJ2-1, is DSGVTQTPKHLITATGQRVTLRCSPRSGDLSVYWYQQSLDQGLQFLIQYYNGEERAKGNILERFSAQQFPDLHSELNLSSLELGDSALYFCASSPRDSYNEQFFGPGTRLTVL.

In the case of this clonotype: A read error is possible here, since a much larger clone lies one base away. The rearrangement uses TRBV7-3 and TRBJ2-3, with D uncertain. Germline V gives CDR1 SGHTA, CDR2 FQGTGA. This CDR3 is 13 amino acids long. The CDR3 sequence is CASSFQRTDAQYF. The CDR3 DNA reads as TGTGCCAGCAGCTTCCAAAGAACAGATGCGCAGTATTTT.

The J gene is TRBJ2-2, the V gene TRBV20-1, with TRBD2 matching over 8 bases. V lost 5 bases, J lost 1 base, and 6 bases stayed unmatched. The CDR3 is 15 amino acids. Germline V gives CDR1 DFQATT, CDR2 SNEGSKA (reference sequence). CDR3 DNA sequence: TGCAGTGCTGAGACTAGCGTAATGAACACCGGGGAGCTGTTTTTT. Amino acid sequence: CSAETSVMNTGELFF.

The chain recombines TRBV27 with TRBJ2-1; 8 bases fit TRBD1. The CDR3 is 16 residues long. Unmatched junction bases numbered 6, after V lost 3 bases and J lost 2 bases. CDR1 and CDR2 (germline): MNHEY, SMNVEV (reference sequence). This CDR3 reads CASSFRTGITYNEQFF. The CDR3 DNA follows: TGTGCCAGCAGTTTCAGGACAGGGATCACCTACAATGAGCAGTTCTTC.

The chain joins TRBV6-1 to TRBJ2-6; a weak D match, TRBD1 (6 bases). CDR1 and CDR2 from the germline V gene are MNHNS and SASEGT. The V end was cut by 4 bases, the J end by 1 base, with 17 bases between. The CDR3 is 18 amino acids. The CDR3 loop reads CASSANRDPKSGANVLTF. CDR3 in DNA: TGTGCCAGCAGTGCCAACAGGGATCCCAAGTCTGGGGCCAACGTCCTGACTTTC.

This rearrangement joins TRBV4-2 to TRBJ2-3; a weak D match, TRBD1 (5 bases). The germline V gene encodes CDR1 LGHNA and CDR2 YNFKEQ. The CDR3 has 16 residues. V lost 0 bases, J lost 1 base, and 11 bases lay in between. The DNA for the CDR3 is TGTGCCAGCAGCCAAGATGGGATAGGGGGCACAGATACGCAGTATTTT. Its protein is CASSQDGIGGTDTQYF.

With regard to this clonotype: A much larger clone lies one base from this, so it may be a read error. The chain links TRBV27 to TRBJ2-7, with a tentative D call TRBD1 (5 bases). The CDR3 runs to 12 residues. The V end lost 7 bases, the J end lost 2 bases, and 9 bases lay between the germline ends. CDR1 MNHEY and CDR2 SMNVEV come from the germline V gene (reference sequence). This CDR3 reads CASTPDTYEQYF. The CDR3 coding sequence is TGTGCCAGCACCCCGGACACCTACGAGCAGTACTTC.

The CDR3 nucleotides read TGTGCCAGCAGCCAAGTGGAGCGGGGGCTGTACTTC. Amino acid sequence: CASSQVERGLYF. The V and J genes are TRBV3-1 and TRBJ2-7; 8 positions match TRBD2. This CDR3 spans 12 amino acids. Germline CDR1 is LGHDT and CDR2 is YNNKEL (reference sequence). The V and J ends lost 1 base and 12 bases, in that order; junction bases with no gene match: 5.

The chain is built from TRBV4-1 and TRBJ2-7; D is unclear. Looked up from germline, CDR1 is MGHRA and CDR2 is YSYEKL. There are 15 residues in the CDR3. With 3 bases removed from V and 1 base from J, the gap between germline ends came to 13 bases. The CDR3 reads CASSQTPGSSYEQYF. CDR3 DNA: TGCGCCAGCAGCCAGACCCCCGGCAGTTCCTACGAGCAGTACTTC.